The clone carrying this TCR beta chain was seen a few times. Its specificity is unknown. The data belong to a study of beta chain features in type 1 diabetes. Study conclusions and caveats: Any HLA effect on TCRB rearrangement was left unresolved by small sub-analyses. Healthy donors had naive, central memory and Treg TCRB repertoires that appeared less similar than those seen among patients. Sequencing from cDNA could over-represent high-TCR-expressing cells.

Since all of the isolated RNA was reverse transcribed, expressed TCRB transcripts were what got sequenced. Generated by immunoSEQ multiplex PCR, the TCRdb table keeps only in-frame clones and is missing some. The table lists around 240,000 clones, 7.5% to 10% of them singletons. Germline CDR1 is KGHSH and CDR2 is LQKENI. V dropped 3 bases and J dropped 4 bases, with 12 bases sitting between them. The CDR3 consists of 15 residues. The sequencing input was naive CD4+ T cells from blood. This clonotype was obtained from a woman aged 18 to 35 in good health. V and J are TRBV18 and TRBJ1-4; D possibly corresponds to TRBD1 (6 bases). CDR3 protein: CASSPRQVDNEKLFF. The CDR3 coding sequence is TGTGCCAGCTCACCCCGACAGGTCGATAATGAAAAACTGTTTTTT.